This T cell receptor beta chain comes out of a study of T cell changes during pregnancy in multiple sclerosis. V lost 6 bases, J lost 5 bases, and 9 bases stayed unmatched. This CDR3 is built from 15 residues. Germline-derived CDR1 and CDR2 are SGHAT and FQNNGV. Profiling relied on immunoSEQ multiplex PCR, and the TCRdb table lists in-frame clones only, not all of them. The profile shows about 30,000 clones, approximately 94% of them singletons. The clonotype originates from a female donor with multiple sclerosis, enrolled in a pregnancy study. J is TRBJ2-1 and V is TRBV11-2, with TRBD2 identical over 8 bases. The source was CD4+ T cells from peripheral blood mononuclear cells, collected after pregnancy. Here the CDR3 reads CASRNIAGFDNEQFF. In DNA, the CDR3 is TGTGCCAGCAGGAATATAGCGGGATTCGACAATGAGCAGTTCTTC.